This T cell receptor beta chain was identified in a study of T cell clonality in common variable immunodeficiency (dated by TCRdb to between 2014 and 2017). The investigation overall reported the following: TCRbeta clonality was higher in CVID subjects than in healthy controls (t-test p = 0.018), and the increase was most characteristic of about a third of subjects. CVID TCRbeta sequences were reported to have fewer deletions and N-nucleotide insertions and to lack highly modified clones with 13 or more V deletions. Even though DNA input was equal, the average per sample came to some 82,000 unique sequences for controls compared with 30,000 to 40,000 for CVID samples. Differences among patients in the CVID cohort limited the correlations between repertoire features and clinical complications. According to the authors, finding the cause of the higher clonality in CVID would require sequencing the repertoires of T cell subpopulations. Healthy controls shared more TCRbeta clones with each other than CVID subjects shared among themselves (p < 0.0001).

Diagnosis of CVID followed standard criteria, namely serum IgG, IgA and/or IgM below the normal range together with specific antibody deficiency. There were almost 45 subjects in the CVID group (roughly 15 female and 30 or so male), ranging in age from 9 to 64 years, with a mean age of approximately 40. Predominantly Caucasian heritage was noted among both the CVID patients and the healthy controls. At the time of study participation, every CVID subject had been on replacement immunoglobulin therapy for at least one year. No CVID subject was ill or taking immunomodulatory or immunosuppressive medication when blood was collected. From each donor, roughly 5 to 8.5 ml of heparinized peripheral whole blood was collected. Genomic DNA from adults with common variable immune deficiency (CVID) and from healthy adult controls was used to sequence TCRbeta CDR3 repertoires. Diluted blood was subjected to density centrifugation over Hypaque 1077 or Ficoll-Paque for isolation of peripheral blood mononuclear cells. Genomic DNA was obtained from unsorted mononuclear cells through either Qiagen column purification or a centrifugation-based method.

This clone was seen ten or more times. The antigen it binds to is not known. The CDR3 goes on 3 residues after the read ends, and that part is filled in from the germline J gene. From the cysteine through the phenylalanine, the CDR3 covers 14 amino acids. Shown are 33 bases from within the CDR3, in frame from base 1. V drops 5 bases and J drops 4 bases, leaving 12 bases in between. Looking up the germline V gene (reference sequence) yields CDR1 LNHDA and CDR2 SQIVND. Equivalent amounts of genomic DNA from CVID and control samples were used as sequencing input. For every sample, a 60 bp segment covering the rearranged TCRbeta CDR3 region was amplified and then sequenced. TCRbeta amplification used the immunoSEQ assay, a bias-corrected multiplex PCR with high-throughput sequencing. The published analysis was carried out like this. Each unique nucleotide sequence was treated as a clone and annotated with V, D and J genes, copy number and frequency. Sequences were labeled productive if in frame, and non-productive if out of frame or containing stop codons. As previously described, Shannon's entropy was used to calculate clonality. The predicted amino acid sequences of productive clones were used to derive mean CDR3 Kyte-Doolittle hydropathy. The R hclust function was used to hierarchically cluster scaled V gene usage with Manhattan distance and complete linkage. Sharing of clones by CDR3 amino acid sequence was evaluated by resampling 12 repertoires per group over 100 rounds. The repertoires were screened for approximately 63 published EBV-specific TCRbeta sequences and 245 published CMV-specific TCRbeta sequences. After two CVID samples that produced fewer than 10,000 sequences were dropped from the analysis, a few dozen CVID repertoires remained. In its TCRdb copy, this immuneACCESS table keeps in-frame sequences only and misses some clones. Where compared with another copy, unresolved V genes explain less than half of these, and the others have no known cause. D and trimming come from the DNA, and the V and J calls and clone size come from that table. The sample features 15,000 to 20,000 clones, and none is a singleton. The ten largest clones represent 2.5% of the sample.

The specimen sequenced was peripheral blood mononuclear cells. The sequence is built from TRBV19 and TRBJ1-3, and perhaps TRBD1 as D gene, on 5 matching bases. The sequence was obtained from a human donor with common variable immunodeficiency. The covered CDR3 bases are TGTGCCAGTAGTTCCCAGGGTGTCGGAAACACC. Translation gives CASSSQGVGNT. From start to end, the CDR3 is CASSSQGVGNTIYF.